These 19 T cell receptor beta chains originate from one sample sequenced in a study of blood T cell repertoires in COVID-19. This table comes from immunoSEQ multiplex PCR, and its TCRdb copy is limited to in-frame clones, with some not included. The sample records fewer than 400,000 clones, 75% to 90% being singletons. The sequencing sample was made of peripheral blood. The receptors were sampled from a woman in her twenties or thirties with COVID-19, enrolled during active disease.

The chain carries TRBV3-1 (or the pseudogene TRBV3-2) and TRBJ2-1; 9 positions match TRBD2. CDR1 is LGHDT, CDR2 YNNKEL, per germline (reference sequence). CDR3 size: 17 residues. Trimming took 4 bases from V and 7 from J; bases not matched to a gene: 14. The DNA of the CDR3 is TGTGCCAGCAGCCTAGAGGGGTTGGCGGGAGGGCCGAATGAGCAGTTCTTC. Translated: CASSLEGLAGGPNEQFF.

Worth noting for this clone: The sample contains more than one DNA sequence encoding this CDR3. The rearrangement uses TRBV27 and TRBJ1-5, with D maybe TRBD1 (5 bases). Germline CDR1 reads MNHEY; CDR2 reads SMNVEV (reference sequence). With 4 bases removed from V and 6 bases from J, the gap between germline ends came to 7 bases. This CDR3 comprises 12 residues. DNA for the CDR3: TGTGCCAGCAGTTCAAGGGGTCAGCCCCAGCATTTT. This encodes CASSSRGQPQHF.

The chain links TRBV7-2 to TRBJ1-2; D is possibly TRBD1 (5 bases). V gave up 0 bases and J gave up 6 bases, with 14 bases separating them. This CDR3 spans 15 amino acids. CDR1 and CDR2 from the germline V gene are SGHTA and FQGNSA. The CDR3 is CASSLARGGFDGYTF. DNA for the CDR3: TGTGCCAGCAGCTTAGCGCGTGGGGGGTTCGATGGCTACACCTTC.

This chain links TRBV6-1 with TRBJ1-3, with 7 bases that match TRBD1. Germline V gene data show CDR1 as MNHNS and CDR2 as SASEGT. The CDR3 runs to 16 residues. V lost 4 bases and J lost 4; bases outside the gene matches: 10. The CDR3 loop is CASSADPTGTGNTIYF. The DNA of the CDR3 is TGTGCCAGCAGTGCTGACCCGACAGGGACCGGAAACACCATATATTTT.

The count of this clone is one. The chain joins TRBV9 to TRBJ1-1; D perhaps matches TRBD1 (5 bases). The CDR3 runs to 15 residues. V was trimmed by 4 bases and J by 4 bases, leaving 17 bases between them. Germline values: CDR1 SGDLS, CDR2 YYNGEE. CDR3 bases: TGTGCCAGCAGCCCCCAGGGTTTTAAGGGCACTGAAGCTTTCTTT. Translation: CASSPQGFKGTEAFF.

The chain couples TRBV2 to TRBJ1-1; perhaps TRBD1 as D (5 bases). Germline CDR1 and CDR2: SNHLY and FYNNEI. Trimming removed 8 bases at V and 1 base at J, with 17 bases between. There are 15 residues in the CDR3. The chain's CDR3 is CASQPRTPENTEAFF. In DNA form, the CDR3 reads TGTGCCAGCCAACCCCGGACACCTGAGAACACTGAAGCTTTCTTT. Filled out from reference TRBV2 and TRBJ1-1, the complete variable domain reads EPEVTQTPSHQVTQMGQEVILRCVPISNHLYFYWYRQILGQKVEFLVSFYNNEISEKSEIFDDQFSVERPDGSNFTLKIRSTKLEDSAMYFCASQPRTPENTEAFFGQGTRLTVV.

The chain combines TRBV6-5 with TRBJ2-7; 8 nucleotides align to TRBD2. The germline gives CDR1 MNHEY, CDR2 SVGAGI. This CDR3 is built from 13 residues. With 8 bases clipped from V and 7 bases from J, the junction kept 10 bases outside the gene matches. The CDR3 reads CASVPAGVGEQYF. CDR3 bases: TGTGCCAGCGTACCAGCGGGAGTGGGGGAGCAGTACTTC.

The chain carries TRBV19 and TRBJ2-1; a possible D gene is TRBD1 (5 bases). The CDR3 sequence is 13 residues long. Germline lookup yields CDR1 LNHDA and CDR2 SQIVND (reference sequence). The germline V and J ends were trimmed by 1 base and 10 bases, with 11 bases remaining between them. As DNA, the CDR3 is TGTGCCAGTAGTATAGTTACCAGGGAAGAGCAGTTCTTC. It is translated as CASSIVTREEQFF. Combining the CDR3 with reference TRBV19 and TRBJ2-1 gives the whole variable domain DGGITQSPKYLFRKEGQNVTLSCEQNLNHDAMYWYRQDPGQGLRLIYYSQIVNDFQKGDIAEGYSVSREKKESFPLTVTSAQKNPTAFYLCASSIVTREEQFFGPGTRLTVL.

The chain is built from TRBV19 and TRBJ2-3, with 10 bases identical to TRBD2. Germline loops: CDR1 LNHDA, CDR2 SQIVND (reference sequence). The CDR3 has 15 amino acids. V trimming: 6 bases; J trimming: 7 bases; junction bases outside the gene matches: 10. The CDR3 nucleotides read TGTGCCAGTAGCCCTCCCCTAGCGGGAGTTCATACGCAGTATTTT. Translated: CASSPPLAGVHTQYF.

This chain joins TRBV7-2 and TRBJ2-4; D is possibly TRBD2 (7 bases). The CDR3 extends over 16 amino acids. V lost 6 bases, J lost 0 bases, and 15 bases lay in between. CDR1 and CDR2 (germline): SGHTA, FQGNSA. The CDR3 DNA reads as TGTGCCAGCAGGGCGGGGGCGGACCTAGCCAAAAACATTCAGTACTTC. This codes for CASRAGADLAKNIQYF.

This rearrangement joins TRBV5-1 to TRBJ2-1; 11 bases fit TRBD2. The trim removed 6 bases at V and 7 bases at J, leaving 3 bases unmatched. The CDR3 spans 13 residues. Germline assignment: CDR1 SGHRS and CDR2 YFSETQ. The CDR3 reads CASTRTSGNEQFF. The CDR3 bases are TGCGCCAGCACCCGGACTAGCGGGAATGAGCAGTTCTTC. Complete variable domain (other parts from reference TRBV5-1 and TRBJ2-1): KAGVTQTPRYLIKTRGQQVTLSCSPISGHRSVSWYQQTPGQGLQFLFEYFSETQRNKGNFPGRFSGRQFSNSRSEMNVSTLELGDSALYLCASTRTSGNEQFFGPGTRLTVL.

This clone was counted once. The gene calls are TRBV28 and TRBJ2-1, with 7 bases identical to TRBD1. Looked up from germline, CDR1 is MDHEN and CDR2 is SYDVKM. The J segment lost 0 bases and the V segment lost 6 bases, leaving 5 bases of the junction unmatched. The CDR3 is made up of 15 amino acids. CDR3 loop: CASRDRESSYNEQFF. Written as DNA, the CDR3 is TGTGCCAGCAGAGACAGGGAGAGCTCCTACAATGAGCAGTTCTTC. The whole variable domain, filled in from reference TRBV28 and TRBJ2-1, reads DVKVTQSSRYLVKRTGEKVFLECVQDMDHENMFWYRQDPGLGLRLIYFSYDVKMKEKGDIPEGYSVSREKKERFSLILESASTNQTSMYLCASRDRESSYNEQFFGPGTRLTVL.

The CDR3: CASSFEGYEQYF. CDR3 DNA sequence: TGTGCCAGCAGCTTCGAGGGCTACGAGCAGTACTTC. The rearrangement uses TRBV7-9 and TRBJ2-7, with a possible D match to TRBD2 (5 bases). The CDR3 consists of 12 residues. The germline V gene has CDR1 SEHNR and CDR2 FQNEAQ (reference sequence). V lost 3 bases to trimming and J lost 3 bases, with 6 bases between them.

The chain is built from TRBV19 and TRBJ1-2; 7 nucleotides align to TRBD1. The V gene end was trimmed by 4 bases and the J gene end by 4 bases; junction bases not matched to a gene: 9. The CDR3 is made up of 15 amino acids. The germline gives CDR1 LNHDA, CDR2 SQIVND (reference sequence). This chain's CDR3 is CASSRGTDMLYGYTF. The CDR3 DNA follows: TGTGCCAGTAGTAGAGGGACAGACATGCTCTATGGCTACACCTTC.

The chain recombines TRBV7-6 with TRBJ1-1; D is unclear. Germline lookup yields CDR1 SGHVS and CDR2 FNYEAQ. V lost 1 base and J lost 1, with 13 bases in between. The CDR3 totals 16 residues. CDR3 coding DNA: TGTGCCAGCAGCTTAGGCGAGTACCGTTCGAACACTGAAGCTTTCTTT. Protein: CASSLGEYRSNTEAFF.

The sample holds a few counts of this clone. The chain combines TRBV19 with TRBJ1-5, with D uncertain. CDR3 length: 15 amino acids. V was pared by 3 bases and J by 4 bases, with 13 bases between. Germline V gives CDR1 LNHDA, CDR2 SQIVND (reference sequence). For the CDR3, the DNA is TGTGCCAGTAGTATCGCTGAGAGGGCGAATCAGCCCCAGCATTTT. Its protein is CASSIAERANQPQHF.

The genes are TRBV7-9 and TRBJ1-2; D is ambiguous. The V gene's germline CDR1 is SEHNR and CDR2 FQNEAQ (reference sequence). The V gene lost 7 bases and the J gene lost 8 bases, with 23 bases spanning the gap. The CDR3 loop spans 15 amino acids. DNA for the CDR3: TGTGCCAGCACCGACACCCCCGCAGGCGCGGGGGGCTACACCTTC. Its translation is CASTDTPAGAGGYTF.

The chain combines TRBV6-5 with TRBJ2-1, with 11 bases matching TRBD2. The CDR3 is 16 residues long. The germline V gene has CDR1 MNHEY and CDR2 SVGAGI. V dropped 3 bases and J dropped 7; count of bases not matched to a gene: 8. CDR3 coding DNA: TGTGCCAGCAGTTATAAATCTAGCGGGAGGCGGAATGAGCAGTTCTTC. Encoded protein: CASSYKSSGRRNEQFF.

The chain carries TRBV12-5 and TRBJ1-1; tentative D call: TRBD1 (5 bases). The V and J ends lost 0 bases and 6 bases respectively, with 20 bases between them. The germline V gene encodes CDR1 LGHNT and CDR2 FRNRAP. This CDR3 is 17 amino acids long. The CDR3 bases are TGTGCTAGTGGTTTGGTACTGGAGGGGCCCGGATTGTCTGAAGCTTTCTTT. As protein: CASGLVLEGPGLSEAFF.